This T cell receptor beta chain was profiled in a study of T-cell memory formation after mild COVID-19. The CDR3 has 16 residues. V shed 2 bases, J shed 6 bases, and the junction held 8 bases outside the gene matches. Germline loops: CDR1 DFQATT, CDR2 SNEGSKA (reference sequence). Concerning this clonotype itself: Its antigen is not identified.

One entry per CDR3 protein results from TCRdb running MiXCR on the 5' RACE reads. The sample holds about 49,000 distinct CDR3 sequences, 7.3% seen once. Study results and caveats: Day 15 to 85 contracting clones showed balanced CD4/CD8; later expanders leaned CD4+. Shrinking CD4+ clones resided mostly in CM and EM, and CD8+ ones in EMRA. Day 37-peaking second-wave clones had unconfirmed SARS-CoV-2 specificity. The appearance of some responding clones in pre-infection memory suggested that cross-reactive memory joined.

The chain couples TRBV20-1 to TRBJ2-1; TRBD2 aligns across 12 bases. Source material: PBMCs or a T cell subset sorted from them (not recorded which). This receptor was identified in a man between 18 and 29 years old who had mild COVID-19 (a few samples of this study predate the infection). Cell type and time point are not known. The CDR3 spells CSARPLAGGHFNEQFF. CDR3 nucleotides: TGCAGTGCTAGACCGCTAGCGGGGGGGCATTTCAATGAGCAGTTCTTC.